The 30 T cell receptor beta chains in this list originate from one sample, sequenced in a study of regulatory T cells in long-lasting Graves disease. Sample time point: persistent/refractory GD, antithyroid drugs over 5 years with positive TRAb. The TCR library was made from RNA that had been extracted from PBMCs in TRIzol. Construction of TCR beta libraries relied on iRepertoire HTBI primers and on Arm-PCR targeting CDR3 regions. MiXCR was run by TCRdb on the multiplex PCR reads, yielding one entry per CDR3 protein. The sample consists of about 290,000 distinct CDR3 sequences, under 25% of them appearing once. Material: peripheral blood mononuclear cells (PBMCs), obtained when the disease was refractory, from a patient treated with antithyroid drugs. The receptors were gathered from a female donor with Graves disease.

This clonotype was observed at least ten times. The gene calls are TRBV3-1 and TRBJ2-7; D is possibly TRBD1 or TRBD2 (5 bases each). The germline V and J ends were trimmed by 4 bases and 6 bases, with 10 bases remaining between them. Germline V gene data show CDR1 as LGHDT and CDR2 as YNNKEL (reference sequence). This CDR3 contains 12 residues. CDR3 amino acids: CASSPTGGEQYF. The CDR3, as DNA: TGTGCCAGCAGCCCCACAGGAGGCGAGCAGTACTTC.

This sequence joins TRBV19 and TRBJ2-7, with 8 bases identical to TRBD1. Germline V CDR1 and CDR2: LNHDA, SQIVND (reference sequence). Trimming at V came to 9 bases and at J to 4 bases, leaving 8 bases not matched to a gene. This CDR3 region has 13 residues. The CDR3 DNA is TGTGCCAGCTACCCCGGGACAGGATACGAGCAGTACTTC. Translating it yields CASYPGTGYEQYF.

This clonotype was seen at least ten times. The rearrangement uses TRBV7-2 and TRBJ2-5; D may be TRBD1 (6 bases). The V gene's germline CDR1 is SGHTA and CDR2 FQGNSA. The CDR3 covers 13 residues. V was cut by 1 base and J by 4 bases, with 7 bases left in between. The CDR3 here is CASSLDRAETQYF. The DNA of the CDR3 is TGTGCCAGCAGCTTAGACAGGGCAGAGACCCAGTACTTC. Supplemented by reference TRBV7-2 and TRBJ2-5, the full variable domain reads GAGVSQSPSNKVTEKGKDVELRCDPISGHTALYWYRQSLGQGLEFLIYFQGNSAPDKSGLPSDRFSAERTGGSVSTLTIQRTQQEDSAVYLCASSLDRAETQYFGPGTRLLVL.

The chain combines TRBV7-2 with TRBJ2-3, with D possibly TRBD2 on 5 matching bases. Between the trimmed V and J ends, which lost 5 bases and 5 bases, there was a span of 17 bases. Germline-derived CDR1 and CDR2 are SGHTA and FQGNSA. The CDR3 is 15 amino acids. Here the CDR3 DNA reads TGTGCCAGCAGCCGTTACGGGGAGTATGGAGATACGCAGTATTTT. This sequence encodes CASSRYGEYGDTQYF.

This clonotype was seen at least ten times. The chain recombines TRBV6-1 with TRBJ2-4; tentatively, D is TRBD1 (6 bases). The CDR3 is 12 residues long. V shed 5 bases and J shed 6 bases, with 8 bases lying between them. Germline V gene data show CDR1 as MNHNS and CDR2 as SASEGT. This CDR3 reads CASSPDRNIQYF. The CDR3 DNA sequence: TGTGCCAGCAGTCCGGACAGAAACATTCAGTACTTC.

The genes are TRBV5-1 and TRBJ2-6, with D hard to call. The V gene's germline CDR1 is SGHRS and CDR2 YFSETQ. This CDR3 region has 16 residues. Deletions cut 4 bases from V and 0 bases from J, with 11 bases between. CDR3 residues: CASSPRPTSGANVLTF. CDR3 sequence (DNA): TGCGCCAGCAGCCCGCGGCCCACCTCTGGGGCCAACGTCCTGACTTTC.

This clonotype was counted only a few times. V gene TRBV18 combines with J gene TRBJ1-4; 7 bases map to TRBD1. The CDR3 loop spans 14 amino acids. The germline gives CDR1 KGHSH, CDR2 LQKENI. The ends lost 6 bases at V and 8 bases at J; junction bases unmatched: 9. The CDR3 DNA is TGTGCCAGCTCCCCAAATGACAGGGTGGAAAAACTGTTTTTT. This sequence encodes CASSPNDRVEKLFF.

This clonotype was picked up a small number of times. The chain has TRBV20-1 and TRBJ1-2; D uncertain. The CDR3 runs to 10 residues. Trimming pared 1 base from V and 7 bases from J, leaving 4 bases between. Germline V CDR1 and CDR2: DFQATT, SNEGSKA (reference sequence). CDR3 DNA sequence: TGCAGTGCTAGAGTTCTTGGCTACACCTTC. Translating gives CSARVLGYTF.

This clonotype was seen only a few times. The gene calls are TRBV5-1 and TRBJ1-4, with D maybe TRBD1 (5 bases). V dropped 4 bases and J dropped 3 bases, with 19 bases sitting between them. CDR1 is SGHRS, CDR2 YFSETQ, per germline. The CDR3 contains 17 residues. The CDR3 region is CASSGRHTGRANEKLFF. As DNA, the CDR3 is TGCGCCAGCAGCGGTCGGCATACAGGAAGAGCTAATGAAAAACTGTTTTTT.

This clonotype was seen ten or more times. This chain links TRBV11-2 with TRBJ2-2, with D possibly being TRBD2 (5 bases). This CDR3 contains 15 residues. Between the trimmed V and J ends, which lost 5 bases and 0 bases, there was a span of 10 bases. CDR1 is SGHAT and CDR2 is FQNNGV in the germline V gene. For the CDR3, the DNA is TGTGCCAGCAGCCTTATAGCGTCGAACACCGGGGAGCTGTTTTTT. Encoded protein: CASSLIASNTGELFF. Using reference TRBV11-2 and TRBJ2-2 for the parts outside the CDR3, the full variable domain is EAGVAQSPRYKIIEKRQSVAFWCNPISGHATLYWYQQILGQGPKLLIQFQNNGVVDDSQLPKDRFSAERLKGVDSTLKIQPAKLEDSAVYLCASSLIASNTGELFFGEGSRLTVL.

This clonotype was recorded at least ten times. The chain is built from TRBV28 and TRBJ2-6; 8 bases fit TRBD1. Germline V gives CDR1 MDHEN, CDR2 SYDVKM. The CDR3 spans 17 residues. The V and J ends lost 5 bases and 11 bases, in that order; junction bases with no gene match: 17. The CDR3 DNA reads TGTGCCAGCAGTACAATGACCGGACAGGGACGTTTGGACGTCCTGACTTTC. This sequence encodes CASSTMTGQGRLDVLTF.

V is TRBV5-1 and J is TRBJ1-6; D may be TRBD1 (5 bases). The length of the CDR3 is 15 residues. V lost 4 bases, J lost 7 bases, and 15 bases lay in between. Germline V gene sequence: CDR1 SGHRS, CDR2 YFSETQ. The CDR3 sequence is CASSPIGDPNSPLHF. Written as DNA, the CDR3 is TGCGCCAGCAGCCCGATCGGGGACCCCAATTCACCCCTCCACTTT. Complete variable domain (other parts from reference TRBV5-1 and TRBJ1-6): KAGVTQTPRYLIKTRGQQVTLSCSPISGHRSVSWYQQTPGQGLQFLFEYFSETQRNKGNFPGRFSGRQFSNSRSEMNVSTLELGDSALYLCASSPIGDPNSPLHFGNGTRLTVT.

The chain employs TRBV25-1 and TRBJ1-1, with a tentative D call TRBD1 (5 bases). Per the germline V gene, CDR1 is MGHDK and CDR2 is SYGVNS. This CDR3 comprises 15 residues. Trimming cost V 2 bases and J 4 bases, with 14 bases left between them. This CDR3 reads CASSERGGGATEAFF. The CDR3 nucleotides read TGTGCCAGCAGTGAAAGGGGTGGGGGTGCCACTGAAGCTTTCTTT.

This clonotype was recorded many times. The V call is TRBV7-2, the J call TRBJ1-1; no clear D gene. CDR3 length: 14 amino acids. Between the trimmed V and J ends, which lost 5 bases and 1 base, there was a span of 11 bases. Germline loops: CDR1 SGHTA, CDR2 FQGNSA. The CDR3 DNA reads as TGTGCCAGCAGCCGAGAAGGACCGAACACTGAAGCTTTCTTT. This codes for CASSREGPNTEAFF.

The rearrangement links TRBV6-1 to TRBJ1-2; 12 nucleotides match TRBD1. The CDR3 has 19 amino acids. The V segment lost 7 bases and the J segment 6 bases; nucleotides outside the gene matches: 21. Looked up from germline, CDR1 is MNHNS and CDR2 is SASEGT. The DNA of the CDR3 is TGTGCCAGCACTACGGTGAGGGCGTCCCGGGACAGGGGGCATCATGGCTACACCTTC. Amino acid sequence: CASTTVRASRDRGHHGYTF.

This chain connects TRBV29-1 to TRBJ2-1; 11 nucleotides line up with TRBD2. The CDR3 length is 13 residues. Trimming at V came to 7 bases and at J to 10 bases, leaving 9 bases not matched to a gene. Per the germline V gene, CDR1 is SQVTM and CDR2 is ANQGSEA. The CDR3 bases are TGCAGCGGCCTACTAGCGGGAGTCCGCGAGCAGTTCTTC. Translated: CSGLLAGVREQFF.

This clonotype was found many times. V gene TRBV28 combines with J gene TRBJ2-5; D gene uncertain. The length of the CDR3 is 14 residues. Germline-derived CDR1 and CDR2 are MDHEN and SYDVKM. V dropped 3 bases and J dropped 3 bases, with 11 bases sitting between them. For the CDR3, the DNA is TGTGCCAGCAGTTTCGGCGTCCAAAAAGAGACCCAGTACTTC. Protein sequence: CASSFGVQKETQYF. The entire variable domain, with the rest obtained from reference TRBV28 and TRBJ2-5, is as follows: DVKVTQSSRYLVKRTGEKVFLECVQDMDHENMFWYRQDPGLGLRLIYFSYDVKMKEKGDIPEGYSVSREKKERFSLILESASTNQTSMYLCASSFGVQKETQYFGPGTRLLVL.

This clonotype showed up many times. This sequence joins TRBV12-3 or TRBV12-4 and TRBJ1-2, with D possibly TRBD1 on 5 matching bases. The CDR3 is 13 amino acids. V lost 5 bases, J lost 4 bases, and 11 bases lay in between. The CDR3 DNA follows: TGTGCCAGCAGTCCCGACAGAAGCTATGGCTACACCTTC. It yields the protein CASSPDRSYGYTF.

The J gene is TRBJ2-1, the V gene TRBV7-3; 7 bases match TRBD2. V trimming: 1 base; J trimming: 8 bases; junction bases outside the gene matches: 20. The germline gives CDR1 SGHTA, CDR2 FQGTGA. CDR3 length: 19 amino acids. The CDR3 DNA follows: TGTGCCAGCAGCTTAAGCTCGGTGGGAGCTAGCGGAGTCAAGTATGAGCAGTTCTTC. Protein sequence: CASSLSSVGASGVKYEQFF.

This clonotype has at least ten counts. V is TRBV28 and J is TRBJ1-2, with 9 bases aligning to TRBD1. CDR3 length equals 15 residues. V dropped 5 bases and J dropped 5; count of bases not matched to a gene: 9. Germline V gene lookup returns CDR1 MDHEN and CDR2 SYDVKM. The CDR3 DNA reads TGTGCCAGCAGTCCTCCGGGACAGGGCACATATGGCTACACCTTC. This encodes CASSPPGQGTYGYTF.

The table lists this clonotype with many counts. This chain joins TRBV6-5 and TRBJ2-1; 10 nucleotides align to TRBD1. J gave up 5 bases and V 0 bases, and 7 bases lay outside the gene matches. CDR3 length: 17 amino acids. Germline values: CDR1 MNHEY, CDR2 SVGAGI. CDR3 nucleotide sequence: TGTGCCAGCAGTTACTCAAGGACAGGGGGGTTGGACAATGAGCAGTTCTTC. Translation: CASSYSRTGGLDNEQFF.

This clonotype appeared many times. This chain links TRBV2 with TRBJ1-2, with D possibly TRBD1 on 5 matching bases. The V gene lost 4 bases and the J gene lost 0 bases, with 9 bases spanning the gap. The CDR3 length is 14 residues. In germline, CDR1 is SNHLY, CDR2 FYNNEI. In nucleotides, the CDR3 is TGTGCCAGCAGTGTACGGGGCCCTAACTATGGCTACACCTTC. It yields the protein CASSVRGPNYGYTF.

The chain uses TRBV6-1 and TRBJ2-2, with a tentative D call TRBD2 (5 bases). Trimming removed 7 bases from V and 7 bases from J, with 19 bases in between. This CDR3 region has 15 residues. Per the germline V gene, CDR1 is MNHNS and CDR2 is SASEGT. CDR3 sequence reads: CASMPDRGWGGELFF. CDR3 nucleotide sequence: TGTGCCAGCATGCCCGATCGGGGTTGGGGCGGGGAGCTGTTTTTT.

This clonotype was seen once. As the CDR3 is not closed by the conserved phenylalanine or tryptophan, this likely results from a read error. The chain carries TRBV19 and TRBJ2-5; TRBD2 matches at 9 bases. TRBJ2-1 matches the DNA end more closely, so the J call is doubtful. Germline V gives CDR1 LNHDA, CDR2 SQIVND (reference sequence). The CDR3 spans 16 residues. CDR3: CASSTPTSGAYNEQFS. The CDR3 coding sequence is TGTGCCAGTAGTACCCCGACTAGCGGAGCTTACAATGAGCAGTTCTCC.

This clonotype has more than one count but fewer than ten. V usage is TRBV20-1 and J usage is TRBJ2-5; 15 bases are shared with TRBD2. The ends lost 1 base at V and 0 bases at J; junction bases unmatched: 9. The CDR3 runs to 19 residues. Per the germline V gene, CDR1 is DFQATT and CDR2 is SNEGSKA (reference sequence). CDR3 sequence reads: CSARAVVRTSGRDQETQYF. The DNA for the CDR3 is TGCAGTGCTAGAGCCGTAGTAAGGACTAGCGGGAGGGACCAAGAGACCCAGTACTTC.

Only a few counts were recorded for this clonotype. V usage is TRBV19 and J usage is TRBJ1-1; no firm D call. Between the trimmed V and J ends, which lost 5 bases and 8 bases, there was a span of 12 bases. The CDR3 extends over 12 amino acids. Germline CDR1 LNHDA, CDR2 SQIVND (reference sequence). This CDR3 reads CASSPLSAEAFF. For the CDR3, the DNA is TGTGCCAGTAGTCCCCTCTCGGCCGAAGCTTTCTTT.

Worth noting for this clonotype: This may be a read error: a much more frequent sequence differs by one nucleotide. In DNA form, the CDR3 reads TGTGCCAGCAGTTTCGTCAAGGGGGGGGCTGAAGCTTTCTTT. Translated, it gives CASSFVKGGAEAFF. This chain connects TRBV28 to TRBJ1-1, with D perhaps matching TRBD1 (6 bases). CDR3 length equals 14 residues. Per germline, CDR1 MDHEN and CDR2 SYDVKM. Between the trimmed V and J ends, which lost 3 bases and 6 bases, there was a span of 14 bases.

The DNA of the CDR3 is TGCGCCAGCTTCCGTCCCCGGCCCCAGCATTTT. It encodes CASFRPRPQHF. The rearrangement uses TRBV5-1 and TRBJ1-5; D is undetermined. The CDR3 contains 11 residues. The germline gives CDR1 SGHRS, CDR2 YFSETQ. V lost 7 bases and J lost 9, with 11 bases in between.

This clonotype was found a few times. V and J are TRBV2 and TRBJ2-7; no reliable D call. Trimming removed 7 bases from V and 2 bases from J, with 9 bases in between. The V gene's germline CDR1 is SNHLY and CDR2 FYNNEI. The CDR3 runs to 12 residues. CDR3 protein: CASIGQTYEQYF. The CDR3 bases are TGTGCCAGCATTGGGCAGACCTACGAGCAGTACTTC.

V and J are TRBV19 and TRBJ2-7; D possibly matches TRBD1 or TRBD2 (6 bases each). Germline lookup yields CDR1 LNHDA and CDR2 SQIVND (reference sequence). V lost 3 bases and J 5 bases, leaving 20 bases between the germline ends. This CDR3 comprises 16 residues. CDR3 residues: CASSIGRVTGADEQYF. Here the CDR3 DNA reads TGTGCCAGTAGTATCGGCAGGGTGACGGGGGCCGACGAGCAGTACTTC.